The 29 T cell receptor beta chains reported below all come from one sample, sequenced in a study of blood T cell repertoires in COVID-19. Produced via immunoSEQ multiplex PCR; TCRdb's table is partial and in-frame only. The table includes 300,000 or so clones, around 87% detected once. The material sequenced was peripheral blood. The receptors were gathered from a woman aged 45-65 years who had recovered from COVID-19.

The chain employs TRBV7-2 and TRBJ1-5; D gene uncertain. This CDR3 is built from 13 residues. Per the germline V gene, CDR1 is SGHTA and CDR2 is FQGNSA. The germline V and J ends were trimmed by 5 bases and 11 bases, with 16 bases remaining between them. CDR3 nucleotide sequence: TGTGCCAGCAGCCTCCCTGGCCAGCAGGCCCAGCATTTT. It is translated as CASSLPGQQAQHF.

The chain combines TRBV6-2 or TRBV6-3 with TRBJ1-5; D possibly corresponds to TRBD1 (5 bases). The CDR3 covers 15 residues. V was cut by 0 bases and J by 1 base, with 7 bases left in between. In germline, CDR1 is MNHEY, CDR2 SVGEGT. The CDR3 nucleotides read TGTGCCAGCAGTTACTCTGGGGGGAGCAATCAGCCCCAGCATTTT. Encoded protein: CASSYSGGSNQPQHF.

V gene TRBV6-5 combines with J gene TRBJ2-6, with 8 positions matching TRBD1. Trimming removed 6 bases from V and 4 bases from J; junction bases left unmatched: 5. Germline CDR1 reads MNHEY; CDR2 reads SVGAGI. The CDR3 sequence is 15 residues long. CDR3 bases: TGTGCCAGCAGAACGACAGGGGAGGGGGCCAACGTCCTGACTTTC. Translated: CASRTTGEGANVLTF.

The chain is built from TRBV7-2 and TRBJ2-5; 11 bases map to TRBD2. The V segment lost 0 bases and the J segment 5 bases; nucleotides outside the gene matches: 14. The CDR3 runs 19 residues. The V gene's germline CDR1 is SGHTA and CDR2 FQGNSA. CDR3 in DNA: TGTGCCAGCAGCTTAGCCCCTATGGAACGACTAGCGGGGCGGGAGACCCAGTACTTC. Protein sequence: CASSLAPMERLAGRETQYF. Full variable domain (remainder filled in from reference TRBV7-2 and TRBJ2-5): GAGVSQSPSNKVTEKGKDVELRCDPISGHTALYWYRQSLGQGLEFLIYFQGNSAPDKSGLPSDRFSAERTGGSVSTLTIQRTQQEDSAVYLCASSLAPMERLAGRETQYFGPGTRLLVL.

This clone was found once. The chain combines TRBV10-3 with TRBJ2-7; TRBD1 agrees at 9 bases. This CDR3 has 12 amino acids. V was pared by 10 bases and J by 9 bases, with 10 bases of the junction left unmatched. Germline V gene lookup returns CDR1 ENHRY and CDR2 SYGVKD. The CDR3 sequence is CASRPGQGGQYF. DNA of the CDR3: TGTGCCAGCCGGCCGGGACAGGGTGGGCAGTACTTC.

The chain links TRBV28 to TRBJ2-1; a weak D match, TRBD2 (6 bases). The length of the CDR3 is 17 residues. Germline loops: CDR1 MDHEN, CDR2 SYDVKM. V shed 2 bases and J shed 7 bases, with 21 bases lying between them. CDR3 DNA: TGTGCCAGCAGTTTAATGGGGAGATGGGGAGGAGGGAATGAGCAGTTCTTC. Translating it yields CASSLMGRWGGGNEQFF.

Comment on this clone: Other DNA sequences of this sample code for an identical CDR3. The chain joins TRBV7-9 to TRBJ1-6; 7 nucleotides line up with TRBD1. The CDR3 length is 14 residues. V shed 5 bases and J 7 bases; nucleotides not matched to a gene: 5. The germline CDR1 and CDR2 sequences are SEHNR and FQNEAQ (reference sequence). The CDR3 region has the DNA TGTGCCAGCAGCAGGGACAGCTACAATTCACCCCTCCACTTT. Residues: CASSRDSYNSPLHF.

CDR3 loop: CASSRTGEAEAFF. For the CDR3, the DNA is TGCGCCAGCAGCAGGACAGGGGAGGCTGAAGCTTTCTTT. V usage is TRBV5-1 and J usage is TRBJ1-1, with 9 bases fitting TRBD1. Germline V CDR1 and CDR2: SGHRS, YFSETQ. CDR3 size: 13 residues. Unmatched junction bases numbered 4, after V lost 4 bases and J lost 6 bases.

CDR3 nucleotides: TGTGCCTGGAGTGAAGGGACAGCAAATTCACCCCTCCACTTT. This sequence encodes CAWSEGTANSPLHF. The V and J genes are TRBV30 and TRBJ1-6, with 7 bases matching TRBD1. CDR3 size: 14 residues. The V segment lost 1 base and the J segment 7 bases; nucleotides outside the gene matches: 4. CDR1 is GTSNPN and CDR2 is SVGIG in the germline V gene (reference sequence).

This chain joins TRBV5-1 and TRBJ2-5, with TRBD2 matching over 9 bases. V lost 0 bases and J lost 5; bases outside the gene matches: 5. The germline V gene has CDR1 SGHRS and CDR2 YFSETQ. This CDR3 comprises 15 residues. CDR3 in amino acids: CASSLGASGAETQYF. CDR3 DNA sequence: TGCGCCAGCAGCTTGGGGGCTAGCGGGGCTGAGACCCAGTACTTC.

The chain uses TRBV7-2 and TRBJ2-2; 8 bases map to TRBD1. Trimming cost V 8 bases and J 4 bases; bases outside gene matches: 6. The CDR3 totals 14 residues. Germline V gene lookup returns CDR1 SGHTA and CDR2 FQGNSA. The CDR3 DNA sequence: TGTGCCAGCGGCGGACAGGGTGGCACCGGGGAGCTGTTTTTT. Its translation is CASGGQGGTGELFF.

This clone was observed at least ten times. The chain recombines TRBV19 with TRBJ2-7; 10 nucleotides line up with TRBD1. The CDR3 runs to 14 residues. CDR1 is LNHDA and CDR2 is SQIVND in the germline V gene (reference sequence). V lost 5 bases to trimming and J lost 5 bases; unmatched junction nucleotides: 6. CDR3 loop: CASSSGTGVHEQYF. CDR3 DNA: TGTGCCAGTAGTTCCGGGACAGGGGTCCACGAGCAGTACTTC. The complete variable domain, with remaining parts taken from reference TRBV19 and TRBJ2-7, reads DGGITQSPKYLFRKEGQNVTLSCEQNLNHDAMYWYRQDPGQGLRLIYYSQIVNDFQKGDIAEGYSVSREKKESFPLTVTSAQKNPTAFYLCASSSGTGVHEQYFGPGTRLTVT.

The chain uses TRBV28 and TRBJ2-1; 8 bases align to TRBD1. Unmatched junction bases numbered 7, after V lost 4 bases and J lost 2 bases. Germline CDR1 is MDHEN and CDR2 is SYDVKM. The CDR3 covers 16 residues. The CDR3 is CASSSLDRGPYNEQFF. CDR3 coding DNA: TGTGCCAGCAGTTCTCTCGACAGGGGACCCTACAATGAGCAGTTCTTC.

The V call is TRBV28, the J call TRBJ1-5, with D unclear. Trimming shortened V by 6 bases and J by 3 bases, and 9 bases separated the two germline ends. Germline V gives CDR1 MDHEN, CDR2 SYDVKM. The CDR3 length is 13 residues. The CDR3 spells CASRSTLNQPQHF. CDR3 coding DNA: TGTGCCAGCAGATCGACACTCAATCAGCCCCAGCATTTT.

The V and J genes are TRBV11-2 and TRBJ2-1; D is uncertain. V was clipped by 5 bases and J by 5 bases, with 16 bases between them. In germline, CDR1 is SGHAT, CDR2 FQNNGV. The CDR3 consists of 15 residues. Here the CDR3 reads CASSPGVGRDNEQFF. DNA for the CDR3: TGTGCCAGCAGCCCCGGTGTGGGCAGAGACAATGAGCAGTTCTTC.

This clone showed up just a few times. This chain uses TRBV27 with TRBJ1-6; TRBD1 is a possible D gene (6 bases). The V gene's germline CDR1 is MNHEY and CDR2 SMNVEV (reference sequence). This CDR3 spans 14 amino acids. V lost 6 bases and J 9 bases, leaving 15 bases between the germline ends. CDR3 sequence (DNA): TGTGCCAGCAGGGCTACAGGGAGCGGTTCACCCCTCCACTTT. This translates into CASRATGSGSPLHF.

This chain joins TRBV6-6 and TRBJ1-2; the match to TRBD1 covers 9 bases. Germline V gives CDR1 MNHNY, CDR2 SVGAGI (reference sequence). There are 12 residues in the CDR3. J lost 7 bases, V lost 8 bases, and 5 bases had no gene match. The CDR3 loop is CASQGQGPGYTF. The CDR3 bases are TGTGCCAGCCAGGGACAGGGTCCTGGCTACACCTTC.

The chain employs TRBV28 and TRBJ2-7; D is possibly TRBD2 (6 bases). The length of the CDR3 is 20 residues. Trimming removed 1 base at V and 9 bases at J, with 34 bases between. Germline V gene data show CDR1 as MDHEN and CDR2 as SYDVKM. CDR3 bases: TGTGCCAGCAGTTTATTACCCCGGGACTTTCAACTACTAATACCTGAATCGCAGTACTTC. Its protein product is CASSLLPRDFQLLIPESQYF.

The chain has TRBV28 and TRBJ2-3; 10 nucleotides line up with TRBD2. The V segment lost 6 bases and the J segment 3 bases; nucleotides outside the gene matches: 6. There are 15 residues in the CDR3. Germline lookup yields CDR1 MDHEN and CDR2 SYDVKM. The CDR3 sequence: CASSNPSGSTDTQYF. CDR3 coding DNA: TGTGCCAGCAGCAACCCTAGCGGGAGTACAGATACGCAGTATTTT.

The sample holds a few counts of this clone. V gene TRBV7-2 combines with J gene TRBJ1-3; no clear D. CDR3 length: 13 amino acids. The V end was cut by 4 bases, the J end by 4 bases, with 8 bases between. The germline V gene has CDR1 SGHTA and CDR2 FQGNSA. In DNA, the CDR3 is TGTGCCAGCAGCTCAGGAGGGGGAAACACCATATATTTT. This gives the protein CASSSGGGNTIYF.

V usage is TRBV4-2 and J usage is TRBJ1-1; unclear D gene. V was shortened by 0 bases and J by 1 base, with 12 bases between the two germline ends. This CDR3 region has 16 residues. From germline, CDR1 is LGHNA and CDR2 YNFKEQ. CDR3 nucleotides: TGTGCCAGCAGCCAAGATCCGGGTCGAAAGAACACTGAAGCTTTCTTT. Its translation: CASSQDPGRKNTEAFF.

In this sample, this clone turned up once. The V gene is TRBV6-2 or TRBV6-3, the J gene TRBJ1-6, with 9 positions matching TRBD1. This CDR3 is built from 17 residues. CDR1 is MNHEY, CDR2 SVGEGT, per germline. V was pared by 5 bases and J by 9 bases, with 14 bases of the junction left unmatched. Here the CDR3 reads CASSPLGGTGRSSPLHF. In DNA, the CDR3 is TGTGCCAGCAGTCCCCTCGGCGGGACAGGGCGTTCTTCACCCCTCCACTTT.

In DNA form, the CDR3 reads TGCAGCGTTACTAGGACAGGGCTGAACACTGAAGCTTTCTTT. Protein: CSVTRTGLNTEAFF. The genes are TRBV29-1 and TRBJ1-1; TRBD1 matches 8 bases. J gave up 0 bases and V 5 bases, and 5 bases lay outside the gene matches. The CDR3 totals 14 residues. Germline values: CDR1 SQVTM, CDR2 ANQGSEA.

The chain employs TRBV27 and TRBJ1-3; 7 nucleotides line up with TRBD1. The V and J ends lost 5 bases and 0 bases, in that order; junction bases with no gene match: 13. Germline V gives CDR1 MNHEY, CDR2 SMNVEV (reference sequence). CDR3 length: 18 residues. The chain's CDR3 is CASSPIQPGTDSGNTIYF. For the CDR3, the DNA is TGTGCCAGCAGTCCAATCCAGCCTGGGACAGACTCTGGAAACACCATATATTTT.

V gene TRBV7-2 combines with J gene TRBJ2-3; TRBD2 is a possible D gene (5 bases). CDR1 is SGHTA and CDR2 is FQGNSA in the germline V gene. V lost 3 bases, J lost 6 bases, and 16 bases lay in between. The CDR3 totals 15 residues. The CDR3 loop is CASSLQLGSGDTQYF. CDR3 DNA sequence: TGTGCCAGCAGCTTGCAGCTGGGGAGTGGCGATACGCAGTATTTT.

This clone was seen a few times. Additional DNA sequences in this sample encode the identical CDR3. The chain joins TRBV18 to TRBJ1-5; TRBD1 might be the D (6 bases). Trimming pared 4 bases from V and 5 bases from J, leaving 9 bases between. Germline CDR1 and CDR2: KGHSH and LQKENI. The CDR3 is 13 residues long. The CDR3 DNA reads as TGTGCCAGCTCACTGACAGGAGATCAGCCCCAGCATTTT. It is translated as CASSLTGDQPQHF.

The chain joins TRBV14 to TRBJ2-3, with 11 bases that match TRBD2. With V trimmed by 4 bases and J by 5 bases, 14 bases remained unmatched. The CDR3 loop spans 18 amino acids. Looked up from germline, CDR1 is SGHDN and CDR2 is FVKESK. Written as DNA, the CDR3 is TGTGCCAGCAGCCCCTCACTAGCGGGAGTGACTTGGCTAGATACGCAGTATTTT. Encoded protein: CASSPSLAGVTWLDTQYF.

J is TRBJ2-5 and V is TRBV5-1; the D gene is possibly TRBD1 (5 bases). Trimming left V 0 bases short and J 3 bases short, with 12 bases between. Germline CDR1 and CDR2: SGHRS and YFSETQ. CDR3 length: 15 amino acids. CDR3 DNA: TGCGCCAGCAGCTTGGGGGGCTACACTAAAGAGACCCAGTACTTC. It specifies CASSLGGYTKETQYF.

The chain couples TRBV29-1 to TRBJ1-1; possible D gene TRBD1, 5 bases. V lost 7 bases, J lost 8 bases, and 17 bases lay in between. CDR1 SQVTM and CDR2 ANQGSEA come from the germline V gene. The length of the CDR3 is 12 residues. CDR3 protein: CSAKYRISEAFF. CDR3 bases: TGCAGCGCAAAGTACAGGATAAGCGAAGCTTTCTTT. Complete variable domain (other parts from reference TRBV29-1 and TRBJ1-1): SAVISQKPSRDICQRGTSLTIQCQVDSQVTMMFWYRQQPGQSLTLIATANQGSEATYESGFVIDKFPISRPNLTFSTLTVSNMSPEDSSIYLCSAKYRISEAFFGQGTRLTVV.